The rows below give T cell receptor beta chains drawn from one sample of a study of shared T cell receptors in the human thymus. TCRdb keeps only in-frame clones here, not all; method: immunoSEQ multiplex PCR. Of 640,000 or so clones in the sample, 70% to 90% were seen once. These data are also associated with another study on human thymus T cells.

The material sequenced was thymocytes. The receptors shown here come from a boy less than two years old with a congenital heart defect. Both conserved end residues are part of each CDR3. The order of the fields is V gene, CDR3 length, clone size, D gene, J gene, CDR3 protein, CDR3 DNA. A D gene is named only where the DNA matches it firmly. Expanded clones are given a class, and other clones once, few, many or no size at all.

>TRBV5-4|17|NA|TRBD2|TRBJ2-1
CASSRPSGGSSYNEQFF
TGTGCCAGCAGCCGGCCTAGCGGGGGGAGCTCCTACAATGAGCAGTTCTTC
>TRBV25-1|18|NA|TRBD2|TRBJ2-3
CASSDPHSSGLTTDTQYF
TGTGCCAGCAGTGATCCCCACTCTAGCGGGCTAACCACAGATACGCAGTATTTT
>TRBV4-2|16|NA|TRBD2|TRBJ2-1
CASSQVSSGKYNEQFF
TGTGCCAGCAGCCAAGTCTCTAGCGGGAAGTACAATGAGCAGTTCTTC
>TRBV28|18|NA|TRBD1|TRBJ1-5
CASSLWPDRVGSNQPQHF
TGTGCCAGCAGTTTATGGCCGGACAGGGTAGGAAGCAATCAGCCCCAGCATTTT
>TRBV13|16|NA|NA|TRBJ1-5
CASSITGGTLNQPQHF
TGTGCCAGCAGCATTACTGGCGGCACTCTCAATCAGCCCCAGCATTTT
>TRBV28|16|once|NA|TRBJ2-1
CASSFWLRATYNEQFF
TGTGCCAGCAGTTTCTGGCTGCGGGCCACCTACAATGAGCAGTTCTTC
>TRBV11-2|16|NA|NA|TRBJ1-3
CASSLKSQNSGNTIYF
TGTGCCAGCAGCTTAAAATCCCAGAACTCTGGAAACACCATATATTTT
>TRBV19|16|NA|TRBD1|TRBJ2-3
CASSTPTGVGTDTQYF
TGTGCCAGTAGTACGCCGACAGGGGTGGGCACAGATACGCAGTATTTT
>TRBV11-2|14|NA|NA|TRBJ2-7
CASSFYGRIYEQYF
TGTGCCAGCAGCTTTTACGGGAGAATTTACGAGCAGTACTTC
>TRBV5-1|17|NA|TRBD2|TRBJ2-1
CASSLAKREGQYNEQFF
TGCGCCAGCAGCTTGGCTAAGCGGGAGGGCCAATACAATGAGCAGTTCTTC
>TRBV14|14|NA|NA|TRBJ1-2
CASSQDWGTGGYTF
TGTGCCAGCAGCCAAGATTGGGGGACTGGTGGCTACACCTTC
>TRBV5-1|16|NA|TRBD2|TRBJ2-3
CASSLALAGGTDTQYF
TGCGCCAGCAGCTTGGCCCTAGCGGGAGGGACAGATACGCAGTATTTT
>TRBV5-1|14|NA|NA|TRBJ1-1
CASSYSRGARKAFF
TGCGCCAGCAGTTACAGTCGGGGGGCGAGAAAAGCTTTCTTT
>TRBV4-1|19|NA|TRBD2|TRBJ2-3
CASTTGKGPSGTSTDTQYF
TGCGCCAGCACCACCGGAAAAGGGCCTAGCGGCACTAGCACAGATACGCAGTATTTT
>TRBV6-1|13|NA|TRBD1|TRBJ1-2
CASRARGQRGYTF
TGTGCCAGCAGGGCCAGGGGGCAACGGGGCTACACCTTC
>TRBV21-1|15|once|NA|TRBJ1-5
CASEVEQGGNQPQHF
TGTGCCAGCGAAGTGGAACAGGGAGGGAATCAGCCCCAGCATTTT
>TRBV5-8|15|few|TRBD1|TRBJ1-4
CASSARTGSLEKLFF
TGTGCCAGCAGCGCTCGGACAGGGAGTCTTGAAAAACTGTTTTTT
>TRBV27|16|once|TRBD2|TRBJ2-1
CASSGPSGSSYNEQFF
TGTGCCAGCAGTGGACCTAGCGGGAGCTCCTACAATGAGCAGTTCTTC
>TRBV28|17|NA|NA|TRBJ1-1
CASSPRYLGVGNTEAFF
TGTGCCAGCAGTCCGAGGTATTTGGGAGTAGGGAACACTGAAGCTTTCTTT
>TRBV30|17|NA|TRBD2|TRBJ2-1
CAWSVTGPGGGYNEQFF
TGTGCCTGGAGTGTAACGGGACCGGGGGGGGGTTACAATGAGCAGTTCTTC
>TRBV9|13|NA|NA|TRBJ1-4
CASSPPYNEKLFF
TGTGCCAGCAGCCCCCCCTACAATGAAAAACTGTTTTTT
>TRBV5-1|17|NA|TRBD1|TRBJ2-2
CASSSSRDRSNTGELFF
TGCGCCAGCAGCTCGTCCCGGGACAGATCGAACACCGGGGAGCTGTTTTTT
>TRBV28|14|once|TRBD2|TRBJ2-7
CASSLAGGPYEQYF
TGTGCCAGCAGTTTAGCGGGAGGGCCCTACGAGCAGTACTTC
>TRBV19|15|NA|NA|TRBJ1-6
CASSISGVRDSPLHF
TGTGCCAGTAGTATTAGCGGGGTTCGGGATTCACCCCTCCACTTT
>TRBV25-1|15|NA|NA|TRBJ1-1
CASSVFLRGSTEAFF
TGTGCCAGCAGTGTGTTTCTCAGGGGAAGCACTGAAGCTTTCTTT
>TRBV27|18|NA|TRBD1|TRBJ1-4
CASSSTGTGGSLGEKLFF
TGTGCCAGCAGTTCCACCGGGACAGGGGGCAGTTTAGGTGAAAAACTGTTTTTT
>TRBV7-9|16|NA|NA|TRBJ2-2
CASSLDGSRGTGELFF
TGTGCCAGCAGCTTAGATGGGTCAAGGGGGACCGGGGAGCTGTTTTTT
>TRBV7-9|16|NA|NA|TRBJ2-7
CASSSSDIAITYEQYF
TGTGCCAGCAGCTCATCTGACATTGCGATCACCTACGAGCAGTACTTC
>TRBV19|12|NA|NA|TRBJ2-5
CASSRDQETQYF
TGTGCCAGTAGCAGGGACCAAGAGACCCAGTACTTC
>TRBV4-2|15|NA|NA|TRBJ1-4
CASRRPGQGNEKLFF
TGTGCCAGCAGGCGGCCGGGGCAGGGGAATGAAAAACTGTTTTTT
>TRBV13|18|NA|TRBD2|TRBJ2-7
CASSFFLASGRAEKEQYF
TGTGCCAGCAGCTTCTTTCTCGCTAGCGGGAGGGCCGAAAAAGAACAGTACTTC
>TRBV14|16|NA|TRBD2|TRBJ2-7
CASSLTLTSGRDEQYF
TGTGCCAGCAGCCTGACCCTCACTAGCGGGAGAGACGAGCAGTACTTC
>TRBV5-1|14|NA|NA|TRBJ2-5
CASSGLVGQETQYF
TGCGCCAGCAGCGGCTTAGTCGGGCAAGAGACCCAGTACTTC
>TRBV9|16|NA|TRBD2|TRBJ2-3
CASSVRLAGVIDTQYF
TGTGCCAGCAGCGTACGGTTAGCGGGGGTGATAGATACGCAGTATTTT
>TRBV7-9|16|NA|TRBD1|TRBJ1-2
CASRGGRQGTNYGYTF
TGTGCCAGCAGGGGCGGGAGACAGGGGACTAACTATGGCTACACCTTC
>TRBV28|17|few|TRBD2|TRBJ2-2
CASRKHLGLAGIGELFF
TGTGCCAGCAGAAAGCACCTGGGACTAGCGGGTATCGGGGAGCTGTTTTTT
>TRBV5-8|18|NA|TRBD2|TRBJ2-1
CASSPHGTSGTSYNEQFF
TGTGCCAGCAGCCCTCATGGGACTAGCGGGACCTCCTACAATGAGCAGTTCTTC
>TRBV4-1|14|NA|NA|TRBJ1-1
CASSLGGAPTEAFF
TGCGCCAGCAGCCTCGGCGGGGCTCCGACTGAAGCTTTCTTT
>TRBV10-3|13|NA|NA|TRBJ2-7
CAINKGPLYEQYF
TGTGCCATCAATAAGGGGCCCCTTTACGAGCAGTACTTC
>TRBV27|17|NA|NA|TRBJ1-2
CASSRSPPGGIGYGYTF
TGTGCCAGCAGCCGATCACCACCGGGGGGTATCGGCTATGGCTACACCTTC
>TRBV5-1|13|NA|TRBD1|TRBJ1-1
CASSLRGRREAFF
TGCGCCAGCAGCTTGAGGGGGCGACGAGAAGCTTTCTTT
>TRBV7-6|18|NA|TRBD1|TRBJ1-2
CASSFSSKDRGTNYGYTF
TGTGCCAGCAGCTTTAGCTCGAAGGACAGGGGCACCAACTATGGCTACACCTTC
>TRBV15|15|NA|NA|TRBJ1-1
CATSKTERSNTEAFF
TGTGCCACCAGCAAAACAGAAAGAAGTAACACTGAAGCTTTCTTT
>TRBV7-2|12|NA|TRBD1|TRBJ1-2
CASSPTGGLLTF
TGTGCCAGCAGCCCAACAGGGGGACTGCTCACCTTC
>TRBV18|15|NA|NA|TRBJ2-5
CASSLRQRFDETQYF
TGTGCCAGCTCACTACGACAGAGGTTTGATGAGACCCAGTACTTC
>TRBV10-1|16|NA|TRBD1|TRBJ2-7
CASSESHRGLGYEQYF
TGCGCCAGCAGTGAGTCTCACAGGGGGCTAGGCTACGAGCAGTACTTC
>TRBV4-3|15|NA|NA|TRBJ2-3
CASSQDGRGTDTQYF
TGCGCCAGCAGCCAAGATGGTAGGGGAACAGATACGCAGTATTTT
>TRBV9|13|NA|NA|TRBJ2-3
CASSHRESDTQYF
TGTGCCAGCAGCCACAGAGAGTCAGATACGCAGTATTTT
>TRBV2|13|NA|NA|TRBJ1-1
CASRLRGNTEAFF
TGTGCCAGCAGGCTTAGGGGGAACACTGAAGCTTTCTTT
>TRBV19|15|once|NA|TRBJ1-5
CASSTPPRGNQPQHF
TGTGCCAGTAGTACACCTCCTCGGGGGAATCAGCCCCAGCATTTT